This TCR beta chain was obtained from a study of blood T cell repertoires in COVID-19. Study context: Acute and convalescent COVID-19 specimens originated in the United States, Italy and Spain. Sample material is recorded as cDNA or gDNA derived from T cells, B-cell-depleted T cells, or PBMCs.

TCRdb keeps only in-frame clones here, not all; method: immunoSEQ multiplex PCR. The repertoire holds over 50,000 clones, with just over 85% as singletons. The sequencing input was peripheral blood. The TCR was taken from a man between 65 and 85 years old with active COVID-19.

CDR3 in amino acids: CASSGIGSGEQYF. CDR3 in DNA: TGTGCCAGCAGTGGGATAGGATCGGGCGAGCAGTACTTC. J is TRBJ2-7 and V is TRBV2; D is unresolved. This CDR3 comprises 13 residues. Germline CDR1 is SNHLY and CDR2 is FYNNEI. V was pared by 4 bases and J by 6 bases, with 13 bases between.